The clone carrying this T cell receptor beta chain was observed a handful of times. TCRdb re-derived calls from the 5' RACE reads in MiXCR, one entry per CDR3 protein. This table has roughly 48,000 distinct CDR3 sequences, around 25% appearing once. This sample was taken from a study of neurological immune-mediated disorders. Germline V gene data show CDR1 as SQVTM and CDR2 as ANQGSEA. The CDR3 is 14 amino acids. V shed 4 bases, J shed 7 bases, and the junction held 9 bases outside the gene matches. This chain uses TRBV29-1 with TRBJ2-1; 8 bases agree with TRBD2. The TCR comes from a woman aged 70 to 79 in good health. The specimen sequenced was PBMCs. The CDR3 here is CSVVSGGWGNEQFF. The CDR3 nucleotides read TGCAGCGTTGTATCGGGAGGGTGGGGGAATGAGCAGTTCTTC.